Below, 19 T cell receptor beta chains from the same sample are listed, as sequenced in a study of post-analysis software for immune sequencing data. Which antigens these TCRs recognize remains unknown. Unique molecular identifiers were built into the TCR beta cDNA libraries. TCRdb re-called the PCR reads through MiXCR, storing one row per CDR3 protein. The data contain about 200,000 distinct CDR3 sequences, approximately 30% of them singletons. Overall study findings and caveats: About 5 TRBV segments occurring more often in patients than controls included TRBV5-6, TRBV5-1 and TRBV20-1.

Sequencing was done on a sample of blood. The source of these receptors is a girl aged 2-17 years with multiple sclerosis.

This clonotype was seen many times. The gene calls are TRBV20-1 and TRBJ2-7; D gene unclear. V lost 3 bases, J lost 4 bases, and 13 bases lay in between. The CDR3 is made up of 13 amino acids. Germline assignment: CDR1 DFQATT and CDR2 SNEGSKA (reference sequence). The CDR3 region is CSASGRSGYEQYF. In DNA form, the CDR3 reads TGCAGTGCTAGTGGCCGTTCTGGGTACGAGCAGTACTTC.

This clonotype showed up just a few times. The gene calls are TRBV5-1 and TRBJ2-7; D is possibly TRBD2 (6 bases). The V gene's germline CDR1 is SGHRS and CDR2 YFSETQ. CDR3 length: 14 amino acids. The V and J ends lost 5 bases and 2 bases respectively, with 14 bases between them. CDR3 coding DNA: TGCGCCAGCAGGAAAGTCGGGGGACCCTACGAGCAGTACTTC. Protein product: CASRKVGGPYEQYF.

The chain carries TRBV6-6 and TRBJ2-5, with D hard to call. The better agreement between TRBJ2-7 and the DNA end casts doubt on the J call. The V gene's germline CDR1 is MNHNY and CDR2 SVGAGI (reference sequence). CDR3 length: 14 residues. The CDR3 coding sequence is TGTGCCAGCAGACGCGACGGAGACGCCGACGAGCAGTACTTC. Residues: CASRRDGDADEQYF.

This clonotype occurred a few times. The rearrangement uses TRBV20-1 and TRBJ1-1, with D possibly being TRBD1 (5 bases). CDR1 and CDR2 from the germline V gene are DFQATT and SNEGSKA (reference sequence). CDR3 length equals 13 residues. CDR3 DNA: TGCAGAAGTGGTAGACAGATGAACACTGAAGCTTTCTTT. This sequence encodes CRSGRQMNTEAFF.

This clonotype occurred a few times. V is TRBV6-1 and J is TRBJ2-3; 9 positions agree with TRBD1. The CDR3 is 13 amino acids. Germline CDR1 reads MNHNS; CDR2 reads SASEGT. J was trimmed by 4 bases and V by 8 bases; bases with no gene match: 4. CDR3 sequence: CASLDRGPDTQYF. The CDR3 coding sequence is TGTGCCAGCCTGGACAGGGGACCAGATACGCAGTATTTT.

V and J are TRBV30 and TRBJ2-5, with 9 nucleotides matching TRBD1. J was trimmed by 3 bases and V by 2 bases; bases with no gene match: 1. CDR1 and CDR2 (germline): GTSNPN, SVGIG (reference sequence). The CDR3 spans 13 residues. CDR3 sequence (DNA): TGTGCCTGGAGTACAGGGGGCGAAGAGACCCAGTACTTC. Translation gives CAWSTGGEETQYF.

The CDR3 loop is CAWSMGLAGRNEQFF. The CDR3 DNA reads TGTGCCTGGAGTATGGGACTAGCGGGGAGAAATGAGCAGTTCTTC. The rearrangement uses TRBV30 and TRBJ2-1; TRBD2 agrees at 13 bases. From germline, CDR1 is GTSNPN and CDR2 SVGIG (reference sequence). Trimming took 2 bases from V and 7 from J; bases not matched to a gene: 5. The CDR3 contains 15 residues.

The sample holds a few counts of this clonotype. J is TRBJ1-5 and V is TRBV28; the D gene is possibly TRBD1 (5 bases). The CDR3 length is 15 residues. CDR1 is MDHEN, CDR2 SYDVKM, per germline. The V and J ends lost 2 bases and 7 bases respectively, with 15 bases between them. The chain's CDR3 is CASSLTGPDIQPQHF. The CDR3 coding sequence is TGTGCCAGCAGTTTAACAGGTCCGGATATCCAGCCCCAGCATTTT.

This clonotype was seen at least ten times. Here the CDR3 DNA reads TGCGCCAGCAGTGAGTCGACTAGCGGGAGGGCCTCGTACGAGCAGTACTTC. Amino acids: CASSESTSGRASYEQYF. The genes are TRBV10-2 and TRBJ2-7; TRBD2 matches 14 bases. The CDR3 extends over 17 amino acids. Germline CDR1 is WSHSY and CDR2 is SAAADI. V trimming: 0 bases; J trimming: 4 bases; junction bases outside the gene matches: 5.

On this clonotype itself: A read error may explain this, as a much larger clone is one base away. V and J are TRBV7-9 and TRBJ2-1; possibly TRBD1 for D (6 bases). Germline CDR1 is SEHNR and CDR2 is FQNEAQ (reference sequence). The CDR3 extends over 12 amino acids. CDR3 in amino acids: CTIGYRENEQFF. DNA for the CDR3: TGTACCATCGGCTACAGGGAAAATGAGCAGTTCTTC.

The chain combines TRBV7-2 with TRBJ1-2; weak D call: TRBD1 (5 bases). Deletions cut 4 bases from V and 2 bases from J, with 11 bases between. The germline CDR1 and CDR2 sequences are SGHTA and FQGNSA. The length of the CDR3 is 14 residues. The CDR3 is CASSSLDKNYGYTF. Here the CDR3 DNA reads TGTGCCAGCAGCTCCCTGGACAAGAACTATGGCTACACCTTC.

This clonotype has a handful of counts. The chain carries TRBV4-1 and TRBJ1-1; TRBD1 might be the D (6 bases). Trimming left V 3 bases short and J 10 bases short, with 18 bases between. Germline CDR1 MGHRA, CDR2 YSYEKL. The length of the CDR3 is 14 residues. In DNA form, the CDR3 reads TGCGCCAGCAGCCAGGATGACGGGGGGCTCCCAGCTTTCTTT. Translation: CASSQDDGGLPAFF.

Comment on this clonotype: Since a much larger clone is just one base distant, this may be a read error. This rearrangement joins TRBV29-1 to TRBJ2-1, with 8 nucleotides matching TRBD1. CDR1 is SQVTM, CDR2 ANQGSEA, per germline. The CDR3 is 13 residues long. J lost 4 bases, V lost 3 bases, and 2 bases had no gene match. CDR3 coding DNA: TGCAGCGTTGAGCGGACAGGGTACAATGAGCAGTTCTTC. It encodes CSVERTGYNEQFF.

This clonotype was counted many times. DNA of the CDR3: TGTGCCACCAGTGACCCGTATACCGCACTAGCCACAGATACGCAGTATTTT. Encoded protein: CATSDPYTALATDTQYF. The chain is built from TRBV24-1 and TRBJ2-3, with D tentatively TRBD2 (6 bases). Germline V gives CDR1 KGHDR, CDR2 SFDVKD. This CDR3 is built from 17 residues. Trimming took 4 bases from V and 2 from J, leaving 18 bases between them.

This chain links TRBV5-6 with TRBJ2-5; D not certain. This CDR3 is built from 14 residues. Trimming shortened V by 0 bases and J by 2 bases, and 8 bases separated the two germline ends. From germline, CDR1 is SGHDT and CDR2 YYEEEE. CDR3: CASSLGNRQETQYF. The CDR3 DNA reads as TGTGCCAGCAGCTTGGGGAATAGGCAAGAGACCCAGTACTTC.

The V gene is TRBV12-3 or TRBV12-4, the J gene TRBJ1-1; the D gene is possibly TRBD1 (6 bases). This CDR3 contains 11 residues. Trimming took off 6 bases at V and 8 bases at J, with 10 bases between the two ends. CDR3 sequence: CASSPGQEAFF. The CDR3 DNA reads TGTGCCAGCAGCCCTGGACAGGAAGCTTTCTTT.

There are a few counts of this clonotype. V is TRBV25-1 and J is TRBJ1-5; D remains ambiguous. V lost 3 bases and J lost 7, with 7 bases in between. The CDR3 length is 12 residues. Looked up from germline, CDR1 is MGHDK and CDR2 is SYGVNS. The CDR3 spells CASSESVQPQHF. The CDR3 DNA reads TGTGCCAGCAGTGAGTCAGTCCAGCCCCAGCATTTT.

To note about this clonotype: This may stem from a read error, because a much larger clone lies one nucleotide away. The genes are TRBV6-6 and TRBJ2-7; 7 nucleotides agree with TRBD1. There are 15 residues in the CDR3. The J segment lost 6 bases and the V segment lost 5 bases, leaving 13 bases of the junction unmatched. Germline V gene sequence: CDR1 MNHNY, CDR2 SVGAGI (reference sequence). CDR3 coding DNA: TGTGCCAGCAGTCTCGGGACAGACAGAACCTGCGAGCAGTACTTC. The encoded protein is CASSLGTDRTCEQYF.

This chain links TRBV14 with TRBJ2-7; 8 nucleotides align to TRBD2. CDR3 length equals 16 residues. Looked up from germline, CDR1 is SGHDN and CDR2 is FVKESK. Trimming took 0 bases from V and 7 from J; bases not matched to a gene: 11. DNA of the CDR3: TGTGCCAGCAGCCAAGATCCCGGACTAGCAATCAATGAGCAGTACTTC. Its protein is CASSQDPGLAINEQYF.